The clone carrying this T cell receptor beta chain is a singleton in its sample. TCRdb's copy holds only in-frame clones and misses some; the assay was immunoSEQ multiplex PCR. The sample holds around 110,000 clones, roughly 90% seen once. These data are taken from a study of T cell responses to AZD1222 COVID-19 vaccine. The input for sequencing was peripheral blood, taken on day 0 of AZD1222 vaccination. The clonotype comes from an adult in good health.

CDR3 sequence reads: CASKAMSRADTQYF. CDR3 DNA: TGTGCCAGTAAAGCAATGTCGCGCGCGGATACGCAGTATTTT. The chain recombines TRBV19 with TRBJ2-3; D not certain. Germline CDR1 LNHDA, CDR2 SQIVND (reference sequence). The CDR3 length is 14 residues. Trimming removed 7 bases from V and 6 bases from J, with 17 bases in between.